Included here is one TCR beta chain sequence, with context. This sample was included in a study of T cells in localized non-small cell lung cancer. Data came from immunoSEQ multiplex PCR; TCRdb stores just in-frame clones and leaves some out. The sample carries just over 70,000 clones, 86% recorded once. The CDR3 has 16 amino acids. The material was peripheral blood, obtained before any cancer treatment. The chain couples TRBV21-1 to TRBJ2-2; the table's D call, TRBD1, was not checked against the DNA. TRBV21-1 is flagged as a pseudogene. The TCR was taken from a male donor aged 60 or over with stage III squamous cell lung carcinoma. The CDR3 is CASRPGQGHNTGELFF. The CDR3 DNA follows: TGTGCCAGCAGGCCGGGACAGGGCCACAACACCGGGGAGCTGTTTTTT.